Following are 30 T cell receptor beta chains from one sample sequenced in a study of T cell changes during pregnancy in multiple sclerosis (dated by TCRdb to about 2019). Library construction relied on the immunoSEQ multiplex PCR assay. This is the immuneACCESS table as TCRdb keeps it, with only in-frame sequences that have V and J called. A part of the clones is gone; compared with another copy, unresolved V genes explain less than half, and the rest is unexplained. Counted in this sample were approximately 53,000 clones; around 89% of them appeared once. Over 4% of the sample comes from the top ten. The sample consisted of peripheral blood, taken after pregnancy. The origin of the receptors is a female donor in good health, enrolled as a control in a pregnancy study.

The chain carries TRBV27 and TRBJ1-2; D is unresolved. Germline loops: CDR1 MNHEY, CDR2 SMNVEV (reference sequence). The CDR3 sequence is 14 residues long. The V end was cut by 8 bases, the J end by 2 bases, with 15 bases between. CDR3 bases: TGTGCCAGCTCGGAGTCCGAGGGAAACTATGGCTACACCTTC. Its protein is CASSESEGNYGYTF.

This rearrangement joins TRBV7-9 to TRBJ1-1, with 7 bases identical to TRBD1. In germline, CDR1 is SEHNR, CDR2 FQNEAQ (reference sequence). The CDR3 runs 15 residues. J was trimmed by 2 bases and V by 4 bases; bases with no gene match: 7. The CDR3 nucleotides read TGTGCCAGCAGCTCCTCCGGGACAGCCAACACTGAAGCTTTCTTT. It is translated as CASSSSGTANTEAFF.

This chain links TRBV28 with TRBJ2-7, with TRBD1 identical over 7 bases. The germline gives CDR1 MDHEN, CDR2 SYDVKM. CDR3 size: 15 residues. V was pared by 2 bases and J by 1 base, with 5 bases of the junction left unmatched. The CDR3 region is CASSLPGTVSYEQYF. The CDR3 DNA is TGTGCCAGCAGTTTACCCGGGACAGTGTCCTACGAGCAGTACTTC.

The chain has TRBV11-2 and TRBJ1-4; possibly TRBD1 for D (5 bases). The CDR3 is made up of 14 amino acids. The V gene lost 0 bases and the J gene lost 8 bases, with 10 bases spanning the gap. Germline V gene lookup returns CDR1 SGHAT and CDR2 FQNNGV. This CDR3 reads CASSLEDRYEKLFF. The DNA for the CDR3 is TGTGCCAGCAGCTTAGAAGACAGATACGAAAAACTGTTTTTT.

The chain is built from TRBV4-1 and TRBJ1-2, with D perhaps TRBD1 (5 bases). V was pared by 3 bases and J by 6 bases, with 14 bases between. Per germline, CDR1 MGHRA and CDR2 YSYEKL. This CDR3 has 14 amino acids. The CDR3 loop is CASSQTQAIHGYTF. CDR3 DNA sequence: TGCGCCAGCAGCCAGACACAGGCCATCCATGGCTACACCTTC.

The chain employs TRBV7-9 and TRBJ2-1; TRBD2 agrees at 13 bases. Germline assignment: CDR1 SEHNR and CDR2 FQNEAQ (reference sequence). V was clipped by 4 bases and J by 5 bases; unmatched bases: 5. The CDR3 spans 16 residues. CDR3 region: CASSSGLAGPHNEQFF. CDR3 nucleotides: TGTGCCAGCAGCTCGGGACTAGCGGGGCCTCACAATGAGCAGTTCTTC.

J is TRBJ2-2 and V is TRBV18, with 14 bases fitting TRBD2. The CDR3 is made up of 18 amino acids. The germline V gene has CDR1 KGHSH and CDR2 LQKENI. V dropped 6 bases and J dropped 3; count of bases not matched to a gene: 9. The CDR3 sequence: CASSLLGLAGADTGELFF. CDR3 bases: TGTGCCAGCTCCCTACTGGGACTAGCGGGAGCAGACACCGGGGAGCTGTTTTTT.

The chain carries TRBV5-1 and TRBJ1-2; 8 nucleotides align to TRBD1. Looked up from germline, CDR1 is SGHRS and CDR2 is YFSETQ. The CDR3 has 14 residues. The trim removed 7 bases at V and 5 bases at J, leaving 10 bases unmatched. The CDR3, as DNA: TGCGCCAGCTCGTCGACAGGGGCCGCATATGGCTACACCTTC. This translates into CASSSTGAAYGYTF.

The chain employs TRBV10-3 and TRBJ1-2, with D perhaps TRBD1 (5 bases). V lost 4 bases to trimming and J lost 4 bases, with 7 bases between them. This CDR3 region has 12 residues. CDR1 and CDR2 from the germline V gene are ENHRY and SYGVKD. The CDR3 DNA follows: TGTGCCATCAGTGGACAGCTCTATGGCTACACCTTC. This codes for CAISGQLYGYTF.

The chain joins TRBV10-2 to TRBJ2-7; D call uncertain. The V end was cut by 0 bases, the J end by 0 bases, with 9 bases between. Per germline, CDR1 WSHSY and CDR2 SAAADI. This CDR3 has 15 amino acids. The CDR3 reads CASSESSPSSYEQYF. The CDR3 DNA follows: TGCGCCAGCAGTGAGTCTAGTCCTAGCTCCTACGAGCAGTACTTC.

The chain carries TRBV5-4 and TRBJ2-1; 7 nucleotides line up with TRBD2. CDR1 is SGHNT, CDR2 YYREEE, per germline (reference sequence). J lost 5 bases, V lost 1 base, and 6 bases had no gene match. This CDR3 spans 15 amino acids. The CDR3 loop is CASSLMREIHNEQFF. Written as DNA, the CDR3 is TGTGCCAGCAGCTTGATGCGGGAGATCCACAATGAGCAGTTCTTC.

This rearrangement joins TRBV7-3 to TRBJ2-1; 7 nucleotides agree with TRBD2. This CDR3 is 15 amino acids long. J was trimmed by 4 bases and V by 4 bases; bases with no gene match: 7. CDR1 is SGHTA, CDR2 FQGTGA, per germline. The CDR3 protein is CASSSNTAGYNEQFF. In DNA, the CDR3 is TGTGCCAGCAGCTCCAATACAGCGGGGTACAATGAGCAGTTCTTC.

J is TRBJ2-7 and V is TRBV30; the D is unclear. CDR1 is GTSNPN, CDR2 SVGIG, per germline (reference sequence). Between the trimmed V and J ends, which lost 0 bases and 3 bases, there was a span of 9 bases. The CDR3 runs to 13 residues. The CDR3 loop reads CAWSVPVNYEQYF. CDR3 nucleotide sequence: TGTGCCTGGAGTGTACCGGTAAACTACGAGCAGTACTTC.

This clone appeared once. The chain combines TRBV30 with TRBJ1-6; 8 bases fit TRBD1. V shed 2 bases and J 2 bases; nucleotides not matched to a gene: 5. The CDR3 runs 16 residues. The germline gives CDR1 GTSNPN, CDR2 SVGIG (reference sequence). The CDR3, as DNA: TGTGCCTGGAGTTCAGCAGGGGGCGCCTATAATTCACCCCTCCACTTT. Translated, it gives CAWSSAGGAYNSPLHF.

V is TRBV27 and J is TRBJ2-7; 7 bases fit TRBD2. J lost 0 bases, V lost 6 bases, and 8 bases had no gene match. Germline CDR1 MNHEY, CDR2 SMNVEV (reference sequence). This CDR3 is 15 amino acids long. The CDR3 coding sequence is TGTGCCAGCAGGTCTGTGGGGGGGAGCTCCTACGAGCAGTACTTC. Translating it yields CASRSVGGSSYEQYF.

The V call is TRBV9, the J call TRBJ2-1, with D possibly TRBD2 on 6 matching bases. This CDR3 has 15 amino acids. Germline CDR1 SGDLS, CDR2 YYNGEE. Trimming took off 0 bases at V and 9 bases at J, with 16 bases between the two ends. This CDR3 is CASSVAGRAGPEQFF. The DNA for the CDR3 is TGTGCCAGCAGCGTAGCTGGGCGAGCGGGCCCTGAGCAGTTCTTC.

The CDR3 region is CASAGTGELFF. The CDR3 DNA follows: TGTGCCAGCGCCGGGACCGGGGAGCTGTTTTTT. The chain combines TRBV9 with TRBJ2-2, with D uncertain. The germline V and J ends were trimmed by 7 bases and 5 bases, with 6 bases remaining between them. The CDR3 has 11 residues. Germline CDR1 is SGDLS and CDR2 is YYNGEE.

This chain joins TRBV7-9 and TRBJ1-2, with 11 bases aligning to TRBD1. CDR1 and CDR2 (germline): SEHNR, FQNEAQ (reference sequence). V was pared by 4 bases and J by 6 bases, with 7 bases of the junction left unmatched. CDR3 length: 15 residues. CDR3 sequence (DNA): TGTGCCAGCAGCTCGGTTGGACAGGGGGCTAATGGCTACACCTTC. Amino acids: CASSSVGQGANGYTF.

The genes are TRBV10-3 and TRBJ2-5; weak D call: TRBD1 (5 bases). Germline CDR1 ENHRY, CDR2 SYGVKD. There are 12 residues in the CDR3. V lost 8 bases and J lost 3, with 10 bases in between. The CDR3 DNA is TGTGCCATCGGGGCCACAGAAGAGACCCAGTACTTC. It translates to CAIGATEETQYF.

This chain links TRBV18 with TRBJ2-7; TRBD2 might be the D (5 bases). Between the trimmed V and J ends, which lost 3 bases and 2 bases, there was a span of 17 bases. The germline V gene encodes CDR1 KGHSH and CDR2 LQKENI. The CDR3 length is 16 residues. The CDR3 region is CASSPISGSLPYEQYF. DNA of the CDR3: TGTGCCAGCTCACCGATAAGCGGAAGCCTGCCCTACGAGCAGTACTTC.

This chain uses TRBV2 with TRBJ2-7; 9 positions match TRBD1. The germline CDR1 and CDR2 sequences are SNHLY and FYNNEI. V shed 4 bases, J shed 3 bases, and the junction held 4 bases outside the gene matches. This CDR3 comprises 14 residues. DNA of the CDR3: TGTGCCAGCAGTGCTACAGGGGGCAGCTACGAGCAGTACTTC. Translation gives CASSATGGSYEQYF. The full variable domain, completed using reference TRBV2 and TRBJ2-7, is EPEVTQTPSHQVTQMGQEVILRCVPISNHLYFYWYRQILGQKVEFLVSFYNNEISEKSEIFDDQFSVERPDGSNFTLKIRSTKLEDSAMYFCASSATGGSYEQYFGPGTRLTVT.

The chain recombines TRBV12-5 with TRBJ2-1; 7 bases map to TRBD1. The germline V gene encodes CDR1 LGHNT and CDR2 FRNRAP. The CDR3 extends over 14 amino acids. Trimming at V came to 4 bases and at J to 4 bases, leaving 4 bases not matched to a gene. DNA for the CDR3: TGTGCTAGTGGTTCCGGGACAGCGTACAATGAGCAGTTCTTC. Its translation is CASGSGTAYNEQFF.

This clone was seen only once. The chain recombines TRBV6-1 with TRBJ2-7, with 12 bases identical to TRBD2. V was pared by 4 bases and J by 4 bases, with 5 bases of the junction left unmatched. Germline V gene data show CDR1 as MNHNS and CDR2 as SASEGT. The CDR3 runs 15 residues. CDR3 amino acids: CASSALAGGHYEQYF. In DNA form, the CDR3 reads TGTGCCAGCAGTGCACTAGCGGGGGGTCATTACGAGCAGTACTTC.

The chain is built from TRBV27 and TRBJ1-2, with a possible D match to TRBD1 (6 bases). V gave up 1 base and J gave up 7 bases, with 13 bases separating them. The CDR3 has 14 amino acids. CDR1 MNHEY and CDR2 SMNVEV come from the germline V gene (reference sequence). The CDR3 region is CASSLYPTGPGYTF. CDR3 nucleotide sequence: TGTGCCAGCAGTTTATATCCGACAGGACCTGGCTACACCTTC.

J is TRBJ2-1 and V is TRBV4-2; D is unresolved. The V end lost 1 base, the J end lost 5 bases, and 18 bases lay between the germline ends. The CDR3 runs 17 residues. CDR1 and CDR2 from the germline V gene are LGHNA and YNFKEQ. The chain's CDR3 is CASSQGEAQRPHNEQFF. The DNA of the CDR3 is TGTGCCAGCAGCCAAGGAGAGGCCCAGCGACCCCACAATGAGCAGTTCTTC.

The CDR3 DNA follows: TGTGCCAGCAGTCCCACTGTGAGCGGCACAGATACGCAGTATTTT. Amino acids: CASSPTVSGTDTQYF. The rearrangement joins TRBV6-1 to TRBJ2-3; D ambiguous. CDR3 length: 15 amino acids. Trimming took 5 bases from V and 1 from J, leaving 13 bases between them. Germline CDR1 reads MNHNS; CDR2 reads SASEGT.

The chain links TRBV4-3 to TRBJ2-2; TRBD1 aligns across 8 bases. V lost 0 bases and J lost 5; bases outside the gene matches: 14. CDR3 length: 19 amino acids. CDR1 is LGHNA and CDR2 is YSLEER in the germline V gene. The DNA for the CDR3 is TGCGCCAGCAGCCAAGATCATAGGCGCCCAGGGGGCTGGACCGGGGAGCTGTTTTTT. Its protein product is CASSQDHRRPGGWTGELFF.

The chain carries TRBV14 and TRBJ2-3; 10 nucleotides match TRBD2. Germline V gene sequence: CDR1 SGHDN, CDR2 FVKESK. Trimming took 3 bases from V and 0 from J; bases not matched to a gene: 6. CDR3 length: 17 residues. CDR3 in amino acids: CASSQQVTSGSTDTQYF. CDR3 DNA: TGTGCCAGCAGCCAGCAGGTGACTAGCGGGAGCACAGATACGCAGTATTTT.

The rearrangement links TRBV5-1 to TRBJ1-2, with D perhaps TRBD1 (5 bases). Germline lookup yields CDR1 SGHRS and CDR2 YFSETQ. Trimming left V 4 bases short and J 8 bases short, with 15 bases between. The CDR3 runs to 13 residues. CDR3 DNA sequence: TGCGCCAGCAGCGCTATCGGGGGAGAGGGCTACACCTTC. Translated: CASSAIGGEGYTF.

The V call is TRBV10-3, the J call TRBJ2-7; D remains unclear. With 4 bases removed from V and 0 bases from J, the gap between germline ends came to 7 bases. Germline CDR1 and CDR2: ENHRY and SYGVKD. CDR3 length: 13 residues. CDR3 nucleotides: TGTGCCATCAGTGTTATGAGCTCCTACGAGCAGTACTTC. Translated: CAISVMSSYEQYF.